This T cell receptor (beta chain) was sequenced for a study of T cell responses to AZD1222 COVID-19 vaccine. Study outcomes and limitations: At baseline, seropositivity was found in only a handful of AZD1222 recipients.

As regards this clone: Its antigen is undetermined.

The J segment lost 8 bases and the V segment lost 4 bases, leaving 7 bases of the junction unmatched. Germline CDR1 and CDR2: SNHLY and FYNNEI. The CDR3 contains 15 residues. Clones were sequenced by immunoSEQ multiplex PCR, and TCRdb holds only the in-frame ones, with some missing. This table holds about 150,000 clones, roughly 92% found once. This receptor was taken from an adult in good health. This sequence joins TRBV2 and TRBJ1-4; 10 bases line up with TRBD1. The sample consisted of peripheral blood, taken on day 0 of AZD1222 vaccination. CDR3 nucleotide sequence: TGTGCCAGCAGTGCCGACAGGGGGCTCGGGGAAAAACTGTTTTTT. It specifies CASSADRGLGEKLFF.